The 18 T cell receptor beta chains presented below share a single source sample, sequenced in a study of beta chain features in type 1 diabetes. Isolated RNA was reverse transcribed in full, so expressed TCRB transcripts were sequenced. Data came from immunoSEQ multiplex PCR; TCRdb stores just in-frame clones and leaves some out. The data show more than 120,000 clones, about 10% seen once. Material: naive CD4+ T cells from blood. These receptors came from a young man in good health.

The V gene is TRBV6-5, the J gene TRBJ1-1; no reliable D call. This CDR3 has 13 amino acids. CDR1 is MNHEY and CDR2 is SVGAGI in the germline V gene. V lost 0 bases and J 7 bases, leaving 9 bases between the germline ends. The CDR3 bases are TGTGCCAGCAGTTACTCGAAACGGAGTGAAGCTTTCTTT. Translated: CASSYSKRSEAFF.

Comments on this clone: This could be a read error, since a much larger clone is one nucleotide away. The chain employs TRBV6-4 and TRBJ1-6; 7 bases agree with TRBD1. CDR3 length: 15 residues. Germline lookup yields CDR1 MRHNA and CDR2 SNTAGT. J lost 4 bases, V lost 6 bases, and 6 bases had no gene match. CDR3 protein: CASSPGTAYNSPLHF. The CDR3, as DNA: TGTGCCAGCAGCCCCGGGACAGCTTATAATTCACCCCTCCACTTT.

This clone showed up just a few times. DNA for the CDR3: TGTGCCAGCAGCCGAGGGGAGGGGGCCTACGAGCAGTACTTC. It translates to CASSRGEGAYEQYF. V and J are TRBV5-5 and TRBJ2-7; D is perhaps TRBD2 (7 bases). Germline loops: CDR1 SGHKS, CDR2 YYEKEE (reference sequence). The CDR3 has 14 residues. Trimming took off 4 bases at V and 2 bases at J, with 13 bases between the two ends.

The gene calls are TRBV7-2 and TRBJ2-7; tentative D call: TRBD1 (6 bases). The CDR3 has 15 residues. Trimming shortened V by 0 bases and J by 2 bases, and 11 bases separated the two germline ends. Germline loops: CDR1 SGHTA, CDR2 FQGNSA. This chain's CDR3 is CASSLALDRPYEQYF. Here the CDR3 DNA reads TGTGCCAGCAGCTTAGCTTTGGACAGACCCTACGAGCAGTACTTC.

The gene calls are TRBV11-2 and TRBJ2-1, with 10 bases aligning to TRBD2. Germline CDR1 SGHAT, CDR2 FQNNGV. Unmatched junction bases numbered 9, after V lost 5 bases and J lost 5 bases. This CDR3 has 16 amino acids. CDR3 DNA: TGTGCCAGCAGCCCGAATAGCGGGGGGACCCACAATGAGCAGTTCTTC. Amino acid sequence: CASSPNSGGTHNEQFF.

The gene calls are TRBV5-1 and TRBJ2-7; 12 positions agree with TRBD1. The CDR3 is made up of 14 amino acids. Trimming took 5 bases from V and 5 from J; bases not matched to a gene: 5. CDR1 is SGHRS and CDR2 is YFSETQ in the germline V gene. CDR3 sequence (DNA): TGCGCCAGCAGTGGGGACAGGGGGCGTCACGAGCAGTACTTC. Translating gives CASSGDRGRHEQYF.

This rearrangement joins TRBV6-5 to TRBJ1-3, with D hard to call. The germline CDR1 and CDR2 sequences are MNHEY and SVGAGI. The CDR3 length is 16 residues. Trimming took 0 bases from V and 0 from J, leaving 9 bases between them. CDR3 in DNA: TGTGCCAGCAGTTACTCCAGGCATGTCTCTGGAAACACCATATATTTT. Protein product: CASSYSRHVSGNTIYF.

The genes are TRBV28 and TRBJ1-5; unclear D gene. This CDR3 is built from 18 residues. CDR1 is MDHEN, CDR2 SYDVKM, per germline. Trimming removed 5 bases from V and 1 base from J, with 21 bases in between. The chain's CDR3 is CASSLYWAQRESNQPQHF. CDR3 bases: TGTGCCAGCAGTCTATACTGGGCCCAACGGGAGAGCAATCAGCCCCAGCATTTT.

V usage is TRBV5-6 and J usage is TRBJ1-4; 11 bases match TRBD1. CDR3 size: 14 residues. Per the germline V gene, CDR1 is SGHDT and CDR2 is YYEEEE. V shed 3 bases, J shed 7 bases, and the junction held 2 bases outside the gene matches. CDR3 in amino acids: CASSSGTGGEKLFF. The CDR3 DNA reads TGTGCCAGCAGCTCCGGGACAGGGGGTGAAAAACTGTTTTTT.

A few counts support this clone. V gene TRBV11-2 combines with J gene TRBJ2-1, with 8 bases that match TRBD1. The J segment lost 9 bases and the V segment lost 6 bases, leaving 4 bases of the junction unmatched. The length of the CDR3 is 12 residues. Germline assignment: CDR1 SGHAT and CDR2 FQNNGV. In DNA, the CDR3 is TGTGCCAGCAGAGACAGGGGTTTTGAGCAGTTCTTC. Translating it yields CASRDRGFEQFF.

This clone was detected many times. The chain joins TRBV30 to TRBJ1-4, with D unresolved. The V gene's germline CDR1 is GTSNPN and CDR2 SVGIG (reference sequence). Trimming removed 0 bases from V and 8 bases from J, with 4 bases in between. The CDR3 has 11 amino acids. The CDR3 DNA reads as TGTGCCTGGAGTGTAAGCGAAAAACTGTTTTTT. Translating gives CAWSVSEKLFF.

CDR3 loop: CASLPGQGYGYTF. DNA of the CDR3: TGTGCCTCCCTCCCGGGACAGGGCTATGGCTACACCTTC. V gene TRBV10-3 combines with J gene TRBJ1-2, with 9 bases lining up with TRBD1. The V and J ends lost 11 bases and 4 bases, in that order; junction bases with no gene match: 8. The CDR3 length is 13 residues. Germline V gives CDR1 ENHRY, CDR2 SYGVKD.

This chain links TRBV9 with TRBJ2-3; no clear D gene. The CDR3 runs 17 residues. CDR1 is SGDLS, CDR2 YYNGEE, per germline. V was shortened by 0 bases and J by 0 bases, with 14 bases between the two germline ends. CDR3 coding DNA: TGTGCCAGCAGCGTAGCTCCCACGCAAACTAGCACAGATACGCAGTATTTT. Its protein is CASSVAPTQTSTDTQYF.

The chain employs TRBV7-3 and TRBJ2-1; a weak D match, TRBD1 (5 bases). This CDR3 comprises 12 residues. Trimming stripped 5 bases from V and 7 bases from J, with 9 bases between. Germline assignment: CDR1 SGHTA and CDR2 FQGTGA. CDR3 sequence reads: CASSLQGNEQFF. CDR3 sequence (DNA): TGTGCCAGCAGCCTCCAGGGAAATGAGCAGTTCTTC. Together with reference TRBV7-3 and TRBJ2-1, the CDR3 gives the full variable domain: GAGVSQTPSNKVTEKGKYVELRCDPISGHTALYWYRQSLGQGPEFLIYFQGTGAADDSGLPNDRFFAVRPEGSVSTLKIQRTERGDSAVYLCASSLQGNEQFFGPGTRLTVL.

This clone was counted many times. The chain has TRBV7-2 and TRBJ2-5, with 7 bases aligning to TRBD2. The CDR3 length is 14 residues. Unmatched junction bases numbered 12, after V lost 5 bases and J lost 9 bases. Germline CDR1 is SGHTA and CDR2 is FQGNSA. The CDR3, as DNA: TGTGCCAGCAGCCCCCGGGACTATGGGACGGCCCAGTACTTC. It is translated as CASSPRDYGTAQYF.

V usage is TRBV5-1 and J usage is TRBJ1-1; possible D gene TRBD1, 5 bases. V was cut by 6 bases and J by 0 bases, with 12 bases left in between. The germline CDR1 and CDR2 sequences are SGHRS and YFSETQ. The CDR3 loop spans 14 amino acids. The CDR3 DNA follows: TGCGCCAGCAAGGGGTCCACCTTGAACACTGAAGCTTTCTTT. Its translation: CASKGSTLNTEAFF.

There are a few counts of this clone. The DNA of the CDR3 is TGTGCCAGTCGGAGAGTCAGGGGGACAAATCAGCCCCAGCATTTT. Translation: CASRRVRGTNQPQHF. The chain links TRBV6-5 to TRBJ1-5; 7 nucleotides agree with TRBD1. The germline CDR1 and CDR2 sequences are MNHEY and SVGAGI. The CDR3 runs 15 residues. V shed 9 bases and J 4 bases; nucleotides not matched to a gene: 12.

The table lists this clone with a few counts. The CDR3 sequence is CASSYKRWSSYEQYF. CDR3 coding DNA: TGTGCCAGCAGTTACAAACGGTGGAGCTCCTACGAGCAGTACTTC. The chain employs TRBV6-5 and TRBJ2-7; D is ambiguous. V lost 2 bases and J 0 bases, leaving 11 bases between the germline ends. The CDR3 is 15 amino acids. Germline CDR1 reads MNHEY; CDR2 reads SVGAGI.